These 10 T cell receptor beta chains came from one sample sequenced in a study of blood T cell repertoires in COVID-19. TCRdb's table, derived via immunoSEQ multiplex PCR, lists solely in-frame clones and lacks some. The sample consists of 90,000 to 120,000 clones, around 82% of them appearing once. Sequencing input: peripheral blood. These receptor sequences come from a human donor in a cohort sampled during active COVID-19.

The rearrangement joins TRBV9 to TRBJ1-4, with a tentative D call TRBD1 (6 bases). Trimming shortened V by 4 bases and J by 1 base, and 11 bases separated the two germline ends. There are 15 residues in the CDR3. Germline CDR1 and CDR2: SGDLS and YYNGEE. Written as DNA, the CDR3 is TGTGCCAGCAGCCCACGGACAGTAACTAATGAAAAACTGTTTTTT. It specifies CASSPRTVTNEKLFF.

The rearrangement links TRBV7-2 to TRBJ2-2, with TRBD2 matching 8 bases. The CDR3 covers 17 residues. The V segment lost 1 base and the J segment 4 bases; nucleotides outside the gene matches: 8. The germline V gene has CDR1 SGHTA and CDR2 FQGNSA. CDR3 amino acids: CASSLGGVAGITGELFF. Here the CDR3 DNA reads TGTGCCAGCAGCTTAGGAGGGGTAGCGGGGATCACCGGGGAGCTGTTTTTT.

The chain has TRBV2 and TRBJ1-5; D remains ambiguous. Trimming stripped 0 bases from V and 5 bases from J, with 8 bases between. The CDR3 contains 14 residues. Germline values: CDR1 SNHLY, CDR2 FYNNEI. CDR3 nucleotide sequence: TGTGCCAGCAGTGAAGCACCCAGCGATCAGCCCCAGCATTTT. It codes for CASSEAPSDQPQHF.

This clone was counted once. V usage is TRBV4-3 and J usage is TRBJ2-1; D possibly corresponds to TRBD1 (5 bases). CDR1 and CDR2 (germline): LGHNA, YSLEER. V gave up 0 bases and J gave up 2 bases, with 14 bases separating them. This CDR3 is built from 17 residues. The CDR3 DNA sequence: TGCGCCAGCAGCCAAGAACTCTGGGCAGGGACCTACAATGAGCAGTTCTTC. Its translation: CASSQELWAGTYNEQFF.

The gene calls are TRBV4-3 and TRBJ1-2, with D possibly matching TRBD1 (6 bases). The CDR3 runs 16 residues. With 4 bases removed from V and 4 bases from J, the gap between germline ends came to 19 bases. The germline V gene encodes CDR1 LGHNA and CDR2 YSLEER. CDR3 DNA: TGCGCCAGCAGCCCTAAAAAAGGGGGGGCAGTCTATGGCTACACCTTC. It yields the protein CASSPKKGGAVYGYTF.

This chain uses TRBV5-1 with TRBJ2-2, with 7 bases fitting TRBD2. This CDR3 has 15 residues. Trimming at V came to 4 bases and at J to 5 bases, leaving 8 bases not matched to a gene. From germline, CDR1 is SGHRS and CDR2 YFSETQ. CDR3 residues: CASSHAGDWTGELFF. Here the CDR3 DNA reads TGCGCCAGCAGCCACGCGGGAGATTGGACCGGGGAGCTGTTTTTT.

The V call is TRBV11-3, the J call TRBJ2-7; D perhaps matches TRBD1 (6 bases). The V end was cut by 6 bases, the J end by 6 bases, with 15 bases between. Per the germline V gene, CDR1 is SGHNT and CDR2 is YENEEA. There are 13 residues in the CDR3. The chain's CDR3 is CASSLDRLSEQYF. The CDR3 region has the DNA TGTGCCAGCAGTCTCGACAGGTTGAGCGAGCAGTACTTC.

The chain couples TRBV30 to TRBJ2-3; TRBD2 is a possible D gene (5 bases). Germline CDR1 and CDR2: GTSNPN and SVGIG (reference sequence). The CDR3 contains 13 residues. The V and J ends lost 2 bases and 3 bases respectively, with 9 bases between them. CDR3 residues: CAWSRGSTDTQYF. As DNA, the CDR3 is TGTGCCTGGAGTCGTGGGAGTACAGATACGCAGTATTTT. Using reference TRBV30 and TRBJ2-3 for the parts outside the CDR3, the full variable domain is SQTIHQWPATLVQPVGSPLSLECTVEGTSNPNLYWYRQAAGRGLQLLFYSVGIGQISSEVPQNLSASRPQDRQFILSSKKLLLSDSGFYLCAWSRGSTDTQYFGPGTRLTVL.

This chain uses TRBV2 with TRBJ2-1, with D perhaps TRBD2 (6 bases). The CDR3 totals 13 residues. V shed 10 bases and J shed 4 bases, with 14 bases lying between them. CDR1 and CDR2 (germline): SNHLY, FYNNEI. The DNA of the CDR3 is TGTGCCACCGAAGGAGGGAGGTACAATGAGCAGTTCTTC. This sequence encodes CATEGGRYNEQFF.

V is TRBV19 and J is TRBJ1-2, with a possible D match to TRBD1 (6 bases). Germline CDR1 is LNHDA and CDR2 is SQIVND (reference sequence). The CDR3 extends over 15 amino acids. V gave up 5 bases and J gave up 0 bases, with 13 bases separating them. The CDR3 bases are TGTGCCAGTAGTGTATCCGGGACATCTAACTATGGCTACACCTTC. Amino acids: CASSVSGTSNYGYTF. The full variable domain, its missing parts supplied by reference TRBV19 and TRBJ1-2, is DGGITQSPKYLFRKEGQNVTLSCEQNLNHDAMYWYRQDPGQGLRLIYYSQIVNDFQKGDIAEGYSVSREKKESFPLTVTSAQKNPTAFYLCASSVSGTSNYGYTFGSGTRLTVV.